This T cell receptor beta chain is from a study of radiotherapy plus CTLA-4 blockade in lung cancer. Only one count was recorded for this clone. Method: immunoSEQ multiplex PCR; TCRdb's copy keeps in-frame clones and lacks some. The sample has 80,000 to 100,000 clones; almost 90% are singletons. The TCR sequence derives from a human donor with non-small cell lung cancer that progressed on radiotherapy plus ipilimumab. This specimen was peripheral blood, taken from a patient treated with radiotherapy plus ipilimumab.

CDR3 amino acids: CASGGAGNPYEQYF. For the CDR3, the DNA is TGTGCCAGCGGAGGGGCGGGAAACCCCTACGAGCAGTACTTC. This rearrangement joins TRBV6-1 to TRBJ2-7; D might be TRBD2 (6 bases). The CDR3 is 14 amino acids. Trimming took off 8 bases at V and 2 bases at J, with 16 bases between the two ends. Germline V CDR1 and CDR2: MNHNS, SASEGT.